The T cell receptor (beta chain) described here comes from a study of OX40 agonist ivuxolimab in advanced cancers. Produced via immunoSEQ multiplex PCR; TCRdb's table is partial and in-frame only. Of more than 40,000 clones listed, approximately 80% are singletons. V shed 6 bases and J shed 1 base, with 9 bases lying between them. This CDR3 contains 13 residues. Germline V CDR1 and CDR2: LGHNT, FRNRAP. This chain joins TRBV12-5 and TRBJ1-2; the D is unclear. The sample in question was CD4+ or CD8+ T cells sorted from blood, obtained in a trial of the OX40 agonist ivuxolimab. This TCR derives from an adult with an advanced solid tumor such as melanoma, head and neck, liver or kidney cancer. The CDR3: CASGLGSNYGYTF. The CDR3 region has the DNA TGTGCTAGTGGATTAGGGAGTAACTATGGCTACACCTTC.